This T cell receptor (beta chain) appears in the sequencing data of a study of sequential checkpoint blockade in melanoma. Overall study: Patients were randomized 1:1 to nivolumab-then-ipilimumab or ipilimumab-then-nivolumab first-line. Both treatment sequences were followed by maintenance nivolumab.

Treatment defined: randomized to nivolumab then ipilimumab (arm A) or the reverse (arm B). Patients had received no earlier DNA-damaging chemotherapy. Live CD3+CD8+ CD19− CD56− cells were sorted from PBMCs. This CDR3 has 17 amino acids. V lost 2 bases, J lost 6 bases, and 20 bases lay in between. Germline V gives CDR1 SGHVS, CDR2 FNYEAQ. Sequencing was performed with immunoSEQ multiplex PCR; in TCRdb, only in-frame clones are kept and a portion is missing. The sample includes fewer than 15,000 clones, roughly three quarters seen only once; the top ten take around half. This receptor was identified in a human patient with melanoma. Some clones in this sample may be carry-over from other donors' samples. This chain uses TRBV7-6 with TRBJ1-5; D is possibly TRBD1 (6 bases). The source was CD8+ T cells sorted from blood (inferred from file names), collected from a patient given nivolumab and ipilimumab in sequence. The CDR3 protein is CASSLLGTPVEGQPQHF. The CDR3 bases are TGTGCCAGCAGCTTATTGGGGACACCGGTTGAAGGTCAGCCCCAGCATTTT. Full variable domain (remainder filled in from reference TRBV7-6 and TRBJ1-5): GAGVSQSPRYKVTKRGQDVALRCDPISGHVSLYWYRQALGQGPEFLTYFNYEAQQDKSGLPNDRFSAERPEGSISTLTIQRTEQRDSAMYRCASSLLGTPVEGQPQHFGDGTRLSIL.